This TCR beta chain comes out of a study of T cell repertoires in cytomegalovirus infection. Background on the study: It was recently identified HLA-C-restricted and well-studied HLA-B-restricted CMV epitopes that the study used. Both a matching HLA type and CMV infection were indicated by public TCR beta signatures. The study, taken as a whole, reports: HLA-C-restricted CMV-specific TCR beta clonotypes prevailed in the ex vivo response.

This CDR3 spans 14 amino acids. Trimming took off 4 bases at V and 7 bases at J, with 13 bases between the two ends. Germline V CDR1 and CDR2: LNHNV, YYDKDF (reference sequence). Only one count was recorded for this clonotype. The antigen remains undetermined. TCRdb re-called the reads with MiXCR, one entry per CDR3 protein. The profile covers about 350,000 distinct CDR3 sequences, with about 35% appearing a single time and approximately 15% taken by the ten largest. V and J are TRBV15 and TRBJ1-4; TRBD1 might be the D (5 bases). The sample in question was cultured PBMCs, obtained from culture after CMV antigen stimulation. The receptor comes from a human donor in good health (CMV status not recorded). Some clones in this sample may be carry-over from other donors' samples. This CDR3 reads CATSKNQGFEKLFF. DNA of the CDR3: TGTGCCACCAGCAAAAATCAGGGTTTTGAAAAACTGTTTTTT.